A selection of T cell receptor beta chains follows, all from one sample in a study of shared clonotypes between healthy human individuals. Only in-frame clones appear in the TCRdb table, and some are missing; sequencing was by immunoSEQ multiplex PCR. The table includes about 670,000 clones, approximately 75% detected once. Sequenced material: memory CD4+ T cells sorted from blood. All receptors derive from a woman aged 25 to 39 in good health. Both conserved end residues are part of each CDR3. D genes are given only for firm matches. Clone size is shown for a subset of rows, as once, few, many or a class of expanded clone.

TGTGCCTGGAGTGGGGCAGCGAACACTGAAGCTTTCTTT	CAWSGAANTEAFF	TRBV30	many	-	TRBJ1-1
TGTGCCACCGGGACTAAAGAGACCCAGTACTTC	CATGTKETQYF	TRBV10-3	-	TRBD2	TRBJ2-5
TGTGCCTGGAGGCCGACTAGCGTTGAGCAGTTCTTC	CAWRPTSVEQFF	TRBV30	-	TRBD2	TRBJ2-1
TGTGCCAGCAACGGGGGCCGGCAGGCGAGGCAGCCCCAGCATTTT	CASNGGRQARQPQHF	TRBV6-1	-	-	TRBJ1-5
TGTGCCAGCCGAACCCAGGGAGATACGCAGTATTTT	CASRTQGDTQYF	TRBV6-5	-	-	TRBJ2-3
TGCGCCAGCAGCCAAGGACTAGCCTCCTACAATGAGCAGTTCTTC	CASSQGLASYNEQFF	TRBV4-1	-	TRBD2	TRBJ2-1
TGTGCCAGCAGTAGCCTTTTAGAAAAACTGTTTTTT	CASSSLLEKLFF	TRBV28	-	-	TRBJ1-4
TGTGCCACCAGCAGGGCAGGGACAGGGGTGGGGGAGCAGTACTTC	CATSRAGTGVGEQYF	TRBV15	few	TRBD1	TRBJ2-7
TGCAGCGTTGCAAGTAGCGGCCAAGAGACCCAGTACTTC	CSVASSGQETQYF	TRBV29-1	-	-	TRBJ2-5
TGTGCCAGCAGTCCCACAGGGGCGGGACGACAGCCCCAGCATTTT	CASSPTGAGRQPQHF	TRBV6-5	-	TRBD1	TRBJ1-5
TGTGCCACCAGCGGTGGGGGCTCTTTGGAGACCCAGTACTTC	CATSGGGSLETQYF	TRBV15	-	-	TRBJ2-5
TGCGCCAGCATGACTAGCGGGAGGTCCTACGAGCAGTACTTC	CASMTSGRSYEQYF	TRBV10-1	few	TRBD2	TRBJ2-7
TGTGCCAGCAGTGACGACAGGGGAATCCAGCCCCAGCATTTT	CASSDDRGIQPQHF	TRBV2	-	TRBD1	TRBJ1-5
TGTGCCAGCAGTGCCCAAGGGGCGCTCTCTAATGAAAAACTGTTTTTT	CASSAQGALSNEKLFF	TRBV28	-	-	TRBJ1-4
TGTGCCAGCAGCCAAGATAATTTTGAGATAGCGGGAGGAGGAGAGACCCAGTACTTC	CASSQDNFEIAGGGETQYF	TRBV14	-	TRBD2	TRBJ2-5
TGTGCCAGCAGTTTACCGGGACTAGCGGGAGAACAGGCAGATACGCAGTATTTT	CASSLPGLAGEQADTQYF	TRBV28	once	TRBD2	TRBJ2-3